What follows are 20 T cell receptor beta chains derived from one specimen sequenced in a study of identical twins. TCRdb passed the 5' RACE reads through MiXCR, listing each CDR3 protein once. The sample comprises approximately 300,000 distinct CDR3 sequences, 9.5% of which are singletons, and about 7.1% rests with the top ten. These data were likewise used in another study, on yellow fever vaccine responses in identical twins.

Sequences were obtained from CD8+ T cells sorted from blood. Source of these receptors: a woman younger than 35 in good health.

This clonotype was counted between two and nine times. CDR3 DNA sequence: TGTGCCAGCGGGGGGGGGTCTCCCGGGGAGCTGTTTTTT. Its protein is CASGGGSPGELFF. V usage is TRBV9 and J usage is TRBJ2-2; TRBD2 agrees at 7 bases. V trimming: 7 bases; J trimming: 6 bases; junction bases outside the gene matches: 6. The CDR3 totals 13 residues. The germline V gene has CDR1 SGDLS and CDR2 YYNGEE.

This clonotype has more than one count but fewer than ten. The rearrangement joins TRBV10-3 to TRBJ2-3; 13 bases fit TRBD2. With 6 bases clipped from V and 4 bases from J, the junction kept 4 bases outside the gene matches. Germline V gene data show CDR1 as ENHRY and CDR2 as SYGVKD. The CDR3 sequence is 15 residues long. The CDR3 protein is CAIRGLAGDSDTQYF. CDR3 nucleotide sequence: TGTGCCATCAGAGGACTAGCGGGAGACTCAGATACGCAGTATTTT.

Many counts were recorded for this clonotype. This chain links TRBV4-2 with TRBJ2-3, with 7 bases matching TRBD1. Per germline, CDR1 LGHNA and CDR2 YNFKEQ. The CDR3 loop spans 16 amino acids. V lost 2 bases to trimming and J lost 5 bases; unmatched junction nucleotides: 10. CDR3 residues: CASSQRRDRAQDTQYF. As DNA, the CDR3 is TGTGCCAGCAGCCAACGCCGGGACAGAGCACAAGATACGCAGTATTTT.

The DNA for the CDR3 is TGCGCCAGCAGCTTGGCCGGGGTTCTACACACAGATACGCAGTATTTT. Its translation: CASSLAGVLHTDTQYF. V gene TRBV5-1 combines with J gene TRBJ2-3; D might be TRBD2 (5 bases). V was shortened by 0 bases and J by 2 bases, with 13 bases between the two germline ends. Germline CDR1 SGHRS, CDR2 YFSETQ. The CDR3 is 16 residues long. The full variable domain, its missing parts supplied by reference TRBV5-1 and TRBJ2-3, is KAGVTQTPRYLIKTRGQQVTLSCSPISGHRSVSWYQQTPGQGLQFLFEYFSETQRNKGNFPGRFSGRQFSNSRSEMNVSTLELGDSALYLCASSLAGVLHTDTQYFGPGTRLTVL.

This clonotype was seen a few times. This rearrangement joins TRBV7-9 to TRBJ1-1; D remains unclear. The CDR3 sequence is 13 residues long. V was trimmed by 4 bases and J by 5 bases, leaving 11 bases between them. Germline CDR1 reads SEHNR; CDR2 reads FQNEAQ (reference sequence). The CDR3 protein is CASSSLLGTEAFF. CDR3 coding DNA: TGTGCCAGCAGCTCCCTTCTTGGGACTGAAGCTTTCTTT.

This clonotype was observed many times. This sequence joins TRBV5-1 and TRBJ2-7; D gene unclear. The germline V gene encodes CDR1 SGHRS and CDR2 YFSETQ. The CDR3 length is 13 residues. Between the trimmed V and J ends, which lost 0 bases and 5 bases, there was a span of 9 bases. The DNA of the CDR3 is TGCGCCAGCAGCTTGGGGTCAGGAAACGAGCAGTACTTC. Encoded protein: CASSLGSGNEQYF.

This clonotype was recorded a few times. This rearrangement joins TRBV19 to TRBJ2-1; perhaps TRBD2 as D (5 bases). Trimming pared 1 base from V and 9 bases from J, leaving 7 bases between. There are 12 residues in the CDR3. Germline V lookup: CDR1 LNHDA, CDR2 SQIVND (reference sequence). The CDR3 DNA reads as TGTGCCAGTAGTATAGGTGGGAGTGAGCAGTTCTTC. Translated, it gives CASSIGGSEQFF.

This clonotype was seen repeatedly, ten times or more. The chain recombines TRBV12-3 or TRBV12-4 with TRBJ2-2, with D unresolved. Trimming removed 5 bases from V and 6 bases from J, with 1 base in between. There are 10 residues in the CDR3. The CDR3 loop is CASSAGELFF. CDR3 DNA sequence: TGTGCCAGCAGTGCCGGGGAGCTGTTTTTT.

A few counts support this clonotype. The V call is TRBV5-4, the J call TRBJ2-1, with 16 bases that match TRBD2. Germline-derived CDR1 and CDR2 are SGHNT and YYREEE (reference sequence). The CDR3 is 19 amino acids. V dropped 3 bases and J dropped 0; count of bases not matched to a gene: 6. In DNA, the CDR3 is TGTGCCAGCAGCTCCGGGACTAGCGGGGGGGACAGCTCCTACAATGAGCAGTTCTTC. Protein sequence: CASSSGTSGGDSSYNEQFF.

This clonotype was seen repeatedly, ten times or more. The rearrangement uses TRBV24-1 and TRBJ2-1; D is perhaps TRBD2 (6 bases). The CDR3 consists of 12 residues. CDR1 and CDR2 from the germline V gene are KGHDR and SFDVKD. Trimming stripped 6 bases from V and 4 bases from J, with 6 bases between. The CDR3 DNA is TGTGCCACCAGTAGCGGGTACAATGAGCAGTTCTTC. Translating gives CATSSGYNEQFF.

This chain uses TRBV6-5 with TRBJ2-1; D is ambiguous. The V gene lost 3 bases and the J gene lost 8 bases, with 14 bases spanning the gap. Germline CDR1 MNHEY, CDR2 SVGAGI. The CDR3 extends over 14 amino acids. CDR3 protein: CASSYYEDFDEQFF. CDR3 coding DNA: TGTGCCAGCAGTTATTATGAAGACTTCGATGAGCAGTTCTTC.

This clonotype was found many times. V and J are TRBV27 and TRBJ1-2, with no clear D. The CDR3 sequence is 13 residues long. The germline CDR1 and CDR2 sequences are MNHEY and SMNVEV (reference sequence). V dropped 9 bases and J dropped 0 bases, with 11 bases sitting between them. CDR3 region: CASRVAPNYGYTF. The CDR3, as DNA: TGTGCCAGTCGGGTTGCTCCTAACTATGGCTACACCTTC.

This clonotype showed up many times. The rearrangement joins TRBV6-5 to TRBJ2-1; 12 bases match TRBD1. Germline V gene data show CDR1 as MNHEY and CDR2 as SVGAGI. Trimming removed 3 bases from V and 9 bases from J; junction bases left unmatched: 9. The CDR3 sequence is 16 residues long. In DNA, the CDR3 is TGTGCCAGCAGTTATGGGACAGGGGGCAAGTGGGGTGAGCAGTTCTTC. The encoded protein is CASSYGTGGKWGEQFF.

In its sample, this clonotype was seen many times. The chain is built from TRBV27 and TRBJ2-3; 8 bases are shared with TRBD2. J gave up 4 bases and V 5 bases, and 11 bases lay outside the gene matches. Germline CDR1 is MNHEY and CDR2 is SMNVEV (reference sequence). The CDR3 is 16 residues long. CDR3 amino acids: CASSLGGGLVADTQYF. The CDR3 DNA sequence: TGTGCCAGCAGTCTGGGAGGGGGACTAGTGGCAGATACGCAGTATTTT.

V gene TRBV7-9 combines with J gene TRBJ2-1; D is unclear. Germline V CDR1 and CDR2: SEHNR, FQNEAQ (reference sequence). There are 12 residues in the CDR3. With 5 bases removed from V and 9 bases from J, the gap between germline ends came to 11 bases. The chain's CDR3 is CASSELEGEQFF. In DNA, the CDR3 is TGTGCCAGCAGCGAACTCGAAGGTGAGCAGTTCTTC.

This chain uses TRBV27 with TRBJ2-2; 14 bases are shared with TRBD2. The germline V gene encodes CDR1 MNHEY and CDR2 SMNVEV (reference sequence). This CDR3 contains 16 residues. The V segment lost 4 bases and the J segment 5 bases; nucleotides outside the gene matches: 3. The CDR3 reads CASSSRTSGGTGELFF. The CDR3 bases are TGTGCCAGCAGTTCTCGGACTAGCGGGGGGACCGGGGAGCTGTTTTTT.

This chain uses TRBV6-5 with TRBJ2-1; TRBD2 matches at 14 bases. Germline CDR1 reads MNHEY; CDR2 reads SVGAGI. Germline trimming cut 6 bases from V and 8 bases from J; bases unmatched to any gene: 6. The CDR3 runs 15 residues. The CDR3 here is CASRRTSGRLDEQFF. The CDR3 DNA reads TGTGCCAGCAGACGGACTAGCGGGAGGCTTGATGAGCAGTTCTTC.

The chain has TRBV15 and TRBJ2-5; D is undetermined. Germline V CDR1 and CDR2: LNHNV, YYDKDF (reference sequence). The CDR3 consists of 14 residues. The germline V and J ends were trimmed by 2 bases and 0 bases, with 7 bases remaining between them. DNA of the CDR3: TGTGCCACCAGCAGATACACATACCAAGAGACCCAGTACTTC. Its protein product is CATSRYTYQETQYF.

This clonotype has ten or more counts. V usage is TRBV5-5 and J usage is TRBJ2-5, with D unresolved. There are 14 residues in the CDR3. The germline V gene encodes CDR1 SGHKS and CDR2 YYEKEE (reference sequence). The V end was cut by 0 bases, the J end by 2 bases, with 8 bases between. CDR3: CASSLVWRQETQYF. DNA for the CDR3: TGTGCCAGCAGCTTGGTTTGGCGGCAAGAGACCCAGTACTTC.

This clonotype was found a few times. The rearrangement links TRBV29-1 to TRBJ2-1, with a possible D match to TRBD2 (5 bases). CDR1 and CDR2 from the germline V gene are SQVTM and ANQGSEA. Trimming stripped 4 bases from V and 6 bases from J, with 22 bases between. This CDR3 region has 16 residues. CDR3: CSVGGIRLARFNEQFF. DNA for the CDR3: TGCAGCGTTGGGGGAATCCGGCTAGCCAGGTTCAATGAGCAGTTCTTC.